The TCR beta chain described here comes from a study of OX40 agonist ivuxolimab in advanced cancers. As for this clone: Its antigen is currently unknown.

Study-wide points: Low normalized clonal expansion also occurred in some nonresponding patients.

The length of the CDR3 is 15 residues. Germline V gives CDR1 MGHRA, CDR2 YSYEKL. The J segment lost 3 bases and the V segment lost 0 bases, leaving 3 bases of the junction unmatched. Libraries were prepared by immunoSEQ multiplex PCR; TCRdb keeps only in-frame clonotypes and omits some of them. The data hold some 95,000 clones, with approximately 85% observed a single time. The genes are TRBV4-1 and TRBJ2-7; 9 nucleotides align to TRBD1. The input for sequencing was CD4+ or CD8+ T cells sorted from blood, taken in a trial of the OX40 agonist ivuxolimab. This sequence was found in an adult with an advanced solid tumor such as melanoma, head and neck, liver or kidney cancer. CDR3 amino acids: CASSQDGTGYYEQYF. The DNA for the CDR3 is TGCGCCAGCAGCCAAGACGGGACAGGGTACTACGAGCAGTACTTC.